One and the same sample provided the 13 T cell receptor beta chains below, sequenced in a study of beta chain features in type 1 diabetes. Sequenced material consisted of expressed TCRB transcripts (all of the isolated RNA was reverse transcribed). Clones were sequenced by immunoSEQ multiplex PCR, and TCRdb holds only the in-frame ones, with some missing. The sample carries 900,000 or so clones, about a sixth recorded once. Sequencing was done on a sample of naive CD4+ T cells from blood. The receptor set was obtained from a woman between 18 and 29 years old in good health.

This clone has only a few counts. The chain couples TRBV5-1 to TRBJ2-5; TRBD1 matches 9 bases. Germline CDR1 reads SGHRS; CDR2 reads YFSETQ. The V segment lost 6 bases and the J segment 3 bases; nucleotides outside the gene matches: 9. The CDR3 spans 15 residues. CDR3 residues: CASNPLTGGEETQYF. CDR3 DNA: TGCGCCAGCAACCCATTGACAGGGGGGGAAGAGACCCAGTACTTC.

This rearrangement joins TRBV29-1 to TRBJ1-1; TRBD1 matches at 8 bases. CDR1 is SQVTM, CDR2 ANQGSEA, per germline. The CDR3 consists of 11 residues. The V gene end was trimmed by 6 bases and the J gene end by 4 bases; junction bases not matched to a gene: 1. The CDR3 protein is CSVQGATEAFF. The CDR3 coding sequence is TGCAGCGTGCAGGGGGCCACTGAAGCTTTCTTT.

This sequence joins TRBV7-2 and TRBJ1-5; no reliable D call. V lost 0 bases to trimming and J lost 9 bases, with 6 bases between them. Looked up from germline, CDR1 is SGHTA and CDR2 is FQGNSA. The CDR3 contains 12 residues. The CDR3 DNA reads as TGTGCCAGCAGCTTAGCCCGCGGGCCCCAGCATTTT. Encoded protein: CASSLARGPQHF.

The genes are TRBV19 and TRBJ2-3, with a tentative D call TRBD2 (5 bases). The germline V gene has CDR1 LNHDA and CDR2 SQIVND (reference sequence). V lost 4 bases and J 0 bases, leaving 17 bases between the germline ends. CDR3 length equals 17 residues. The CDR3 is CASSTRGPTTSTDTQYF. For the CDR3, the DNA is TGTGCCAGTAGTACCCGGGGTCCAACTACTAGCACAGATACGCAGTATTTT. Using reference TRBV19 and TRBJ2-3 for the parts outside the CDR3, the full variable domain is DGGITQSPKYLFRKEGQNVTLSCEQNLNHDAMYWYRQDPGQGLRLIYYSQIVNDFQKGDIAEGYSVSREKKESFPLTVTSAQKNPTAFYLCASSTRGPTTSTDTQYFGPGTRLTVL.

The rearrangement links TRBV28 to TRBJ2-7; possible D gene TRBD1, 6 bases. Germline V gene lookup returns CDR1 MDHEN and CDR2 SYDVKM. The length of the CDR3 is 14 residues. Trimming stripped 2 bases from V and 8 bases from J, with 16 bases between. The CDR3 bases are TGTGCCAGCAGTTTACCCGGGACACAGTACAAGCAGTACTTC. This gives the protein CASSLPGTQYKQYF.

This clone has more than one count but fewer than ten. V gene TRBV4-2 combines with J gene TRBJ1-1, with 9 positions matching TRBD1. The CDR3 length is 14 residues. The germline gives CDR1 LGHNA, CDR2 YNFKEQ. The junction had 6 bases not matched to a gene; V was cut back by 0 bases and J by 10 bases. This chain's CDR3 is CASSQDSGTGRAFF. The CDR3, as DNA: TGTGCCAGCAGCCAAGATTCAGGGACAGGGCGAGCTTTCTTT.

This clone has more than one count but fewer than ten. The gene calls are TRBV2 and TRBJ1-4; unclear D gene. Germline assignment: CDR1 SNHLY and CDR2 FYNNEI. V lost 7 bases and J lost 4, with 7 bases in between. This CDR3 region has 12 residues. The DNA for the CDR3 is TGTGCCAGCAACCGGGTTAATGAAAAACTGTTTTTT. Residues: CASNRVNEKLFF.

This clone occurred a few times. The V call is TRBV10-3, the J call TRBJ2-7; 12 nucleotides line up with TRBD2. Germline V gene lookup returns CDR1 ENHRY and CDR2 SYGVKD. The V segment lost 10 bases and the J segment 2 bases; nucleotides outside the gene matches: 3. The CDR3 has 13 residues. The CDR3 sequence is CASRLAGAYEQYF. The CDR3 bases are TGTGCCAGCAGACTAGCGGGAGCCTACGAGCAGTACTTC.

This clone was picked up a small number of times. The chain's CDR3 is CASSPTGTLAYEQYF. The CDR3 nucleotides are TGTGCCAGCAGCCCGACAGGGACTTTAGCCTACGAGCAGTACTTC. The gene calls are TRBV2 and TRBJ2-7, with D possibly matching TRBD1 (7 bases). The CDR3 length is 15 residues. Germline V gives CDR1 SNHLY, CDR2 FYNNEI. The V and J ends lost 6 bases and 2 bases respectively, with 17 bases between them.

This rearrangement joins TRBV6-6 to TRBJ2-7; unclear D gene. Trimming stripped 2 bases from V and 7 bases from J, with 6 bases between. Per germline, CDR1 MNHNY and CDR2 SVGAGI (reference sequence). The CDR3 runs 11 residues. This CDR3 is CASSYPDEQYF. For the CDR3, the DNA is TGTGCCAGCAGTTACCCGGATGAGCAGTACTTC.

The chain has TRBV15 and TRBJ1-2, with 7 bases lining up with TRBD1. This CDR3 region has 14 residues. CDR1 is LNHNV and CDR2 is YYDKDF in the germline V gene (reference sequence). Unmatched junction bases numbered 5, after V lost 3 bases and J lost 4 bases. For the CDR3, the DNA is TGTGCCACCAGCAGGCAGGGGGTGGGCTATGGCTACACCTTC. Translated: CATSRQGVGYGYTF. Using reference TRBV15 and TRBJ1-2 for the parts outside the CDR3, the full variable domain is DAMVIQNPRYQVTQFGKPVTLSCSQTLNHNVMYWYQQKSSQAPKLLFHYYDKDFNNEADTPDNFQSRRPNTSFCFLDIRSPGLGDTAMYLCATSRQGVGYGYTFGSGTRLTVV.

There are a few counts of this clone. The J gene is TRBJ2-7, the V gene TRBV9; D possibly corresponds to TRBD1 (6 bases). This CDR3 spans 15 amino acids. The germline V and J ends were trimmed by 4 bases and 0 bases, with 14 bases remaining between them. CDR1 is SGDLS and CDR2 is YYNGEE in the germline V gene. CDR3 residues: CASSTGQHVSYEQYF. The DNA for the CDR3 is TGTGCCAGCAGCACAGGACAGCACGTCTCCTACGAGCAGTACTTC.

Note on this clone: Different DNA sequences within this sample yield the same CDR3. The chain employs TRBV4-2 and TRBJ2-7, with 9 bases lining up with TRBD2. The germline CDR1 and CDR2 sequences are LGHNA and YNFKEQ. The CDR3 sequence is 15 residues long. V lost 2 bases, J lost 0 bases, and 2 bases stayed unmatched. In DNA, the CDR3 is TGTGCCAGCAGCCAATCGACTAGCGGCTCCTACGAGCAGTACTTC. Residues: CASSQSTSGSYEQYF.